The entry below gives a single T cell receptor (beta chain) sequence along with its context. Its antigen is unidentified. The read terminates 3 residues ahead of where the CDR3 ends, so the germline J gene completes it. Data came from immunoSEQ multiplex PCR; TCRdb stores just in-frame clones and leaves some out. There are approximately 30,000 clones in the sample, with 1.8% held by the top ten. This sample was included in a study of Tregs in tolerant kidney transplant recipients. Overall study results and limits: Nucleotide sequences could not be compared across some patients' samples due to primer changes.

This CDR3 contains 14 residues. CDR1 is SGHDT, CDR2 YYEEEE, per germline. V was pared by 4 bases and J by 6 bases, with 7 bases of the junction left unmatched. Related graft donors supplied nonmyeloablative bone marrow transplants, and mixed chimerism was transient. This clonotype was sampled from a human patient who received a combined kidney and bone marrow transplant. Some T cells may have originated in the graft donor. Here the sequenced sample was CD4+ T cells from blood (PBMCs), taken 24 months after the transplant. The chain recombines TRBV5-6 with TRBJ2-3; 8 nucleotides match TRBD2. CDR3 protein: CASSPGGGGDTQYF. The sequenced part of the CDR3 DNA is TGTGCCAGCAGCCCCGGGGGGGGAGGGGATACG.